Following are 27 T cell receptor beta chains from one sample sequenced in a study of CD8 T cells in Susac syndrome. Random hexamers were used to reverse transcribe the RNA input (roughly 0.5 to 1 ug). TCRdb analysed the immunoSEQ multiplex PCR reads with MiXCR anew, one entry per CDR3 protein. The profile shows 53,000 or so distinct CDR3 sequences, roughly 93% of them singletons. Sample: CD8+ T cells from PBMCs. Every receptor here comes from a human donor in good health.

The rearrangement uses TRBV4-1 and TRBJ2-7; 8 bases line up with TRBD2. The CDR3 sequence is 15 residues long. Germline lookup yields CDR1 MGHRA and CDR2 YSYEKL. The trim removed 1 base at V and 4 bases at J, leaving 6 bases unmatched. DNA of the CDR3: TGCGCCAGCAGCCAAGTGTTAGCGGGATCGTACGAGCAGTACTTC. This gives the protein CASSQVLAGSYEQYF.

DNA for the CDR3: TGTGCCACCTCCACCTCGGACAGCCCTCACACTGAAGCTTTCTTT. Its translation: CATSTSDSPHTEAFF. V is TRBV24-1 and J is TRBJ1-1, with D perhaps TRBD1 (6 bases). V was pared by 9 bases and J by 3 bases, with 19 bases between. The CDR3 covers 15 residues. Germline CDR1 reads KGHDR; CDR2 reads SFDVKD.

The CDR3 DNA reads TGTGCCAGCAGTTACTCGGGGACTAGGGGGGCCTACAATGAGCAGTTCTTC. This encodes CASSYSGTRGAYNEQFF. V gene TRBV6-5 combines with J gene TRBJ2-1, with 8 bases identical to TRBD2. The CDR3 is 17 amino acids. J lost 2 bases, V lost 0 bases, and 6 bases had no gene match. Germline CDR1 reads MNHEY; CDR2 reads SVGAGI.

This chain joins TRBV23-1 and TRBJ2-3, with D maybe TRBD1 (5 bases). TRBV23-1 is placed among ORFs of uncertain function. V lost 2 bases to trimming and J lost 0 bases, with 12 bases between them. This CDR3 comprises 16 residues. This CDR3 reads CASSQNRQSSTDTQYF. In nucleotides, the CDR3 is TGCGCCAGCAGTCAAAATAGACAGTCCAGCACAGATACGCAGTATTTT.

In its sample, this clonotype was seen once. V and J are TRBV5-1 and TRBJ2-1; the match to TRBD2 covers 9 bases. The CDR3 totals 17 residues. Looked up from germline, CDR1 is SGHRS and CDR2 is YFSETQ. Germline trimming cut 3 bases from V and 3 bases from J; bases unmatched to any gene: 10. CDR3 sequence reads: CASSSGPAGGLYNEQFF. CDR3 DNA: TGCGCCAGCAGCTCGGGCCCGGCGGGGGGGCTCTACAATGAGCAGTTCTTC.

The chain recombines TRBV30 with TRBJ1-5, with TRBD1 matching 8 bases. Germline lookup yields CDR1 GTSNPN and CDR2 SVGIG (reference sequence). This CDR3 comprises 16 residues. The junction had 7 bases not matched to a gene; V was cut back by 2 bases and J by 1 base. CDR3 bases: TGTGCCTGGAGTCCGCGGACAGGGAAAAGCAATCAGCCCCAGCATTTT. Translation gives CAWSPRTGKSNQPQHF.

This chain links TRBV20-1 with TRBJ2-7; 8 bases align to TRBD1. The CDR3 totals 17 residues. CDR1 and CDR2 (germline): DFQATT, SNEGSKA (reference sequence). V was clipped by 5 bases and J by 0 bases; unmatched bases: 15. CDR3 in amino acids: CSAPNPWTGPTSYEQYF. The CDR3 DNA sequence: TGCAGTGCTCCCAACCCTTGGACAGGGCCTACCTCCTACGAGCAGTACTTC.

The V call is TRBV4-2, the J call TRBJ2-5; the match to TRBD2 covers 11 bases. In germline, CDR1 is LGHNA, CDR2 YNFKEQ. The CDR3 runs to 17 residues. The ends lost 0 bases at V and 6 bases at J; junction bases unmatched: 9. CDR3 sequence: CASSQDGVAGGEKTQYF. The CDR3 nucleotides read TGTGCCAGCAGCCAAGATGGGGTAGCGGGAGGGGAAAAGACCCAGTACTTC.

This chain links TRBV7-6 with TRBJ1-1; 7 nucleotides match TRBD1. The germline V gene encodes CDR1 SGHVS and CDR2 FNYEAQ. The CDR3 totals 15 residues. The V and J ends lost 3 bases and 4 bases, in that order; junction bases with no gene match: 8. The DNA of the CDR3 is TGTGCCAGCAGCTTCGAGGCAGGGGGGAGCACTGAAGCTTTCTTT. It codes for CASSFEAGGSTEAFF.

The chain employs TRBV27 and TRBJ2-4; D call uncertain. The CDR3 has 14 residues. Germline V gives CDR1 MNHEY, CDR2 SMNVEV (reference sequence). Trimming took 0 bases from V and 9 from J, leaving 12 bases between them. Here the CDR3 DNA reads TGTGCCAGCAGTTTATCTCCGTGGCTTGGCATTCAGTACTTC. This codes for CASSLSPWLGIQYF.

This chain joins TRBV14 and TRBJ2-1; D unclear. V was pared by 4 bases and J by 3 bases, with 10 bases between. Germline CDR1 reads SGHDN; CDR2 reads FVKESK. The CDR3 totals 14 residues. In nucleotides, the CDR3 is TGTGCCAGCAGCCCCGACTCGTACTACAATGAGCAGTTCTTC. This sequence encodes CASSPDSYYNEQFF. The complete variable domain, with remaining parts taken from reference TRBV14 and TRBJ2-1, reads EAGVTQFPSHSVIEKGQTVTLRCDPISGHDNLYWYRRVMGKEIKFLLHFVKESKQDESGMPNNRFLAERTGGTYSTLKVQPAELEDSGVYFCASSPDSYYNEQFFGPGTRLTVL.

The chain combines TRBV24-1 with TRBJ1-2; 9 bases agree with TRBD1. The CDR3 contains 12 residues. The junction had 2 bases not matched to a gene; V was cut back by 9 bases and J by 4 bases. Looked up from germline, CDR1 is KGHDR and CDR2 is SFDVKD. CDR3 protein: CATRGQGYGYTF. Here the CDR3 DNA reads TGTGCCACCCGGGGACAGGGCTATGGCTACACCTTC.

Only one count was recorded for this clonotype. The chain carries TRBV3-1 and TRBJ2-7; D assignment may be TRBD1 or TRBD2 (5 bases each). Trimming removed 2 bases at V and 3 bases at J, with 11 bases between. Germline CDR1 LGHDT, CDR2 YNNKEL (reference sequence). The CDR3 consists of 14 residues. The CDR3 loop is CASSQKGRGYEQYF. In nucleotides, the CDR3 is TGTGCCAGCAGCCAAAAGGGACGAGGCTACGAGCAGTACTTC.

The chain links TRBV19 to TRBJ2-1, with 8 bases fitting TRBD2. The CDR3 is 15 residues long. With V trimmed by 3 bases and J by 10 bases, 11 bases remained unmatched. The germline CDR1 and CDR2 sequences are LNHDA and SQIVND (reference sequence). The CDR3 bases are TGTGCCAGTAGTATTGGGCGGGAGGTCCCCAGGGAGCAGTTCTTC. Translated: CASSIGREVPREQFF.

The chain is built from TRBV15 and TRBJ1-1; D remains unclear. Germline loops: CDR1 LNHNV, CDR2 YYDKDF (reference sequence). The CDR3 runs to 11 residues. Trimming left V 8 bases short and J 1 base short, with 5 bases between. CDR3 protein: CATRGNTEAFF. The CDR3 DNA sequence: TGTGCCACCCGGGGGAACACTGAAGCTTTCTTT.

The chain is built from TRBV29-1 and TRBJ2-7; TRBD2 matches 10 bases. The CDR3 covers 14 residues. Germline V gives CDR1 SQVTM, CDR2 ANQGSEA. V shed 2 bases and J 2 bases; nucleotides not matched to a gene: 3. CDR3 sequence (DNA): TGCAGCGTTGAAACTAGCGGGGCAACCTACGAGCAGTACTTC. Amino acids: CSVETSGATYEQYF.

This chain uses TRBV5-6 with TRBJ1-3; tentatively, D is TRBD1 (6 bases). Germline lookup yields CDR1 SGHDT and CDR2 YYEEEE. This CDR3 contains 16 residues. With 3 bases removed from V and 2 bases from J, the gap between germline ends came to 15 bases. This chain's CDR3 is CASSSPGDEAGNTIYF. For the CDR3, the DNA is TGTGCCAGCAGCTCGCCAGGGGATGAAGCTGGAAACACCATATATTTT.

CDR3 residues: CASSLAAGQPQHF. The CDR3 DNA reads TGTGCCAGCAGCTTGGCCGCAGGTCAGCCCCAGCATTTT. This chain joins TRBV5-4 and TRBJ1-5; D call uncertain. CDR3 length: 13 amino acids. Trimming shortened V by 0 bases and J by 6 bases, and 7 bases separated the two germline ends. Germline V gives CDR1 SGHNT, CDR2 YYREEE (reference sequence).

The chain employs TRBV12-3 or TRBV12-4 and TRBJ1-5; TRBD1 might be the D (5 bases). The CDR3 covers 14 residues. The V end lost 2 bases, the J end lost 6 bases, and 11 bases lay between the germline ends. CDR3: CASSLLGAVQPQHF. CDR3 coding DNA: TGTGCCAGCAGTTTACTAGGGGCAGTTCAGCCCCAGCATTTT.

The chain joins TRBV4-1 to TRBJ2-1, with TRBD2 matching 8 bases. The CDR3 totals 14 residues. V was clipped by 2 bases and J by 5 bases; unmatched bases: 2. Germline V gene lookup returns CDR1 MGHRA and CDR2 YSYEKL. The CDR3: CASSQTSGHNEQFF. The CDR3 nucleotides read TGCGCCAGCAGCCAAACTAGCGGCCACAATGAGCAGTTCTTC.

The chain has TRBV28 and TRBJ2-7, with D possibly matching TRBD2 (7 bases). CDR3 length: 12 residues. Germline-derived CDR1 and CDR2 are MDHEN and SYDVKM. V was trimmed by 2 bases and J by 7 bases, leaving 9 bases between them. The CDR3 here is CASSLEGGEQYF. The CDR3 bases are TGTGCCAGCAGTTTAGAGGGGGGGGAGCAGTACTTC.

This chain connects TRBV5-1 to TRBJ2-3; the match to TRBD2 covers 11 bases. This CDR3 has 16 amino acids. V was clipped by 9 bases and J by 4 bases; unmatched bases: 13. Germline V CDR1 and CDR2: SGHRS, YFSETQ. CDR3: CATTGGTSGLSDTQYF. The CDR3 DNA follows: TGCGCCACCACCGGGGGGACTAGCGGTTTGTCAGATACGCAGTATTTT.

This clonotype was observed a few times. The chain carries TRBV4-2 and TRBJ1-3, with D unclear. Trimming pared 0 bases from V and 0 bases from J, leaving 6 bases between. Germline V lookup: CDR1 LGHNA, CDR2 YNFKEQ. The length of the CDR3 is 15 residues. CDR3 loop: CASSQDRFSGNTIYF. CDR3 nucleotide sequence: TGTGCCAGCAGCCAAGATCGCTTCTCTGGAAACACCATATATTTT.

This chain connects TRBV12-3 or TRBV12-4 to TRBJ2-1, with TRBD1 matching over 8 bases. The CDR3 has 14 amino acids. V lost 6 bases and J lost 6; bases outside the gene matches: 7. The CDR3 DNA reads TGTGCCAGCAGCCCAGGGGGCGGTACCAATGAGCAGTTCTTC. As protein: CASSPGGGTNEQFF.

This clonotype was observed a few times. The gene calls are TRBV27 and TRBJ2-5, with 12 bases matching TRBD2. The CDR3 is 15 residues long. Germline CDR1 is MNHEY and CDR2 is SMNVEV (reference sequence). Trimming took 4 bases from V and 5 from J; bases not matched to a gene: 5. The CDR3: CASSSLGTSGETQYF. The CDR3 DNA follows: TGTGCCAGCAGTTCCCTCGGGACTAGCGGGGAGACCCAGTACTTC.

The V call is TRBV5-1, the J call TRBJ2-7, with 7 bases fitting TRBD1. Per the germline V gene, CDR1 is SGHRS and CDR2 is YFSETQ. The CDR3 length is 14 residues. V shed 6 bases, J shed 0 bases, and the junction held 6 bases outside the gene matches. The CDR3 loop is CASTQGDSSYEQYF. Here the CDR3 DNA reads TGCGCCAGCACTCAAGGGGACAGCTCCTACGAGCAGTACTTC.

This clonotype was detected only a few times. The CDR3 here is CASSLASAPSYEQYF. DNA for the CDR3: TGCGCCAGCAGCTTGGCCTCAGCTCCCTCCTACGAGCAGTACTTC. The V call is TRBV5-1, the J call TRBJ2-7; D ambiguous. Between the trimmed V and J ends, which lost 0 bases and 0 bases, there was a span of 10 bases. Per the germline V gene, CDR1 is SGHRS and CDR2 is YFSETQ. The CDR3 length is 15 residues. Filled out from reference TRBV5-1 and TRBJ2-7, the complete variable domain reads KAGVTQTPRYLIKTRGQQVTLSCSPISGHRSVSWYQQTPGQGLQFLFEYFSETQRNKGNFPGRFSGRQFSNSRSEMNVSTLELGDSALYLCASSLASAPSYEQYFGPGTRLTVT.